This T cell receptor (beta chain) was retrieved from a study of blood T cell repertoires in COVID-19. As for the study in general: COVID-19 samples from acute and convalescent phases originated in the United States, Italy and Spain. Nucleic acid was either cDNA or gDNA, and it came from T cells, B-cell-depleted T cells, or PBMCs.

The CDR3 has 12 amino acids. The V gene lost 4 bases and the J gene lost 5 bases, with 9 bases spanning the gap. Germline V gives CDR1 LGHDT, CDR2 YNNKEL (reference sequence). Per the original data handling: Estimates of nucleated cell counts were drawn from the amplification of reference gene primers. Generated by immunoSEQ multiplex PCR, the TCRdb table keeps only in-frame clones and is missing some. That table gives V, J and clone size, and the DNA gave D and trimming. The sample lists under 20,000 clones, nearly 90% occurring once. Sequencing was carried out using peripheral blood. This rearrangement joins TRBV3-1 (or the pseudogene TRBV3-2) to TRBJ2-7, with no clear D. The TCR comes from a human donor with active COVID-19. The donor label of this sample is uncertain. The CDR3: CASSPRVDEQYF. DNA of the CDR3: TGTGCCAGCAGCCCTCGGGTGGACGAGCAGTACTTC.